This T cell receptor (beta chain) was sequenced during a study of identical twins. Study-wide results and limits: Weaker excess sharing between twins was seen in beta out-of-frame sequences.

A universal primer site arose from template switching, and cDNA bore unique molecular identifiers. One entry per CDR3 protein, called by TCRdb with MiXCR from the 5' RACE reads. The sample lists about 530,000 distinct CDR3 sequences, approximately 20% occurring once. Concerning this clonotype itself: The target antigen is unknown.

Looked up from germline, CDR1 is MDHEN and CDR2 is SYDVKM. The CDR3 is 12 amino acids. The V and J ends lost 8 bases and 3 bases respectively, with 11 bases between them. In addition, the sample was reused for a study of yellow fever vaccine responses in identical twins.

This TCR was recovered from a woman younger than 35 in good health. V and J are TRBV28 and TRBJ2-7, with D possibly matching TRBD2 (5 bases). The sample was CD4+ T cells sorted from blood. CDR3 sequence: CASVGVSYEQYF. The CDR3 region has the DNA TGTGCCAGCGTCGGGGTCAGCTACGAGCAGTACTTC.